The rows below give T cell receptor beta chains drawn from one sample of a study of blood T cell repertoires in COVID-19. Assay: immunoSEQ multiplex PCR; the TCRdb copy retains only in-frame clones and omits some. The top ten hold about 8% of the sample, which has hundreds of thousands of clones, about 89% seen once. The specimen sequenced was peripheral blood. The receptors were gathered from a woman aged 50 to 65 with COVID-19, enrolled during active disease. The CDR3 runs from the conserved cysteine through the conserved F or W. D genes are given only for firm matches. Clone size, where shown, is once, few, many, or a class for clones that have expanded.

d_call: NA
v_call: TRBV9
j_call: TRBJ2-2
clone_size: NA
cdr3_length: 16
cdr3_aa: CASSVEAPRGTGELFF

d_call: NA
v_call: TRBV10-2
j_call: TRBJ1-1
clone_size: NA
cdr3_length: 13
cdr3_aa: CASSPRRNTEAFF

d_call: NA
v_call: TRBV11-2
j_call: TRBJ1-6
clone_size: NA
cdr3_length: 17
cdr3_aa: CASSLVPYRSYNSPLHF

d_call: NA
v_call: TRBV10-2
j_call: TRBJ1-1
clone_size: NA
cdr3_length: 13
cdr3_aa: CASTNWGGTEAFF

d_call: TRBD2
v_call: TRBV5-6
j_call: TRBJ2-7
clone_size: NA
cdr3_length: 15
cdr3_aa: CASSHSGGGRYEQYF

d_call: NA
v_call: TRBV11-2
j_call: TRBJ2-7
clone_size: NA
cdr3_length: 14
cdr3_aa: CASSTGQGSYEQYF

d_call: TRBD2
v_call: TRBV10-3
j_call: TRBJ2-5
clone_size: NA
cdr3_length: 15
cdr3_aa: CAINPGTSGQETQYF

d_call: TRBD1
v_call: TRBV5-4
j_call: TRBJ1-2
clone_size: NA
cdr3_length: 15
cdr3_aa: CASSSAGQGDYGYTF

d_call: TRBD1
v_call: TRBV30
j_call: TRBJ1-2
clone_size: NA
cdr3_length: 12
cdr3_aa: CAWEGARFGYTF

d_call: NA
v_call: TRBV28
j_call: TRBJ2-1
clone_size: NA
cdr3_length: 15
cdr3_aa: CASSSAGAQYNEQFF

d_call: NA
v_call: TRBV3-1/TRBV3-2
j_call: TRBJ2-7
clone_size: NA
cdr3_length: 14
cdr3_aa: CASSQVGDEDEQYF

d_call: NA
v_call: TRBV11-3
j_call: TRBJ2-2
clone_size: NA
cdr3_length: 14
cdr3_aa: CASSIRRGTGELFF

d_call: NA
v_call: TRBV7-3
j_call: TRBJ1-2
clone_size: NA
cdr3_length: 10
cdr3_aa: CAFGIEGYTF

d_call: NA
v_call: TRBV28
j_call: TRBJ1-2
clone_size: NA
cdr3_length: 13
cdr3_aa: CASTSQRAYGYTF

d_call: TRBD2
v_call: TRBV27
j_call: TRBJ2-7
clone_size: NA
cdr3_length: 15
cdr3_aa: CASSLKSGGSYEQYF

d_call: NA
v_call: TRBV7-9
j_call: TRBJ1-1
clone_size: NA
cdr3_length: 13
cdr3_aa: CATQATGIDEAFF

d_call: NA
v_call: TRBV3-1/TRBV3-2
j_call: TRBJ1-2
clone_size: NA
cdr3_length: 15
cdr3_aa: CASSPRGGPWDGYTF

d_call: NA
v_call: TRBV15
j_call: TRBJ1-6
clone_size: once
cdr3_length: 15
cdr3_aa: CATSRAPLGGSPLHF

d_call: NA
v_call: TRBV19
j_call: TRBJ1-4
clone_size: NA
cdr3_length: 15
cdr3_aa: CASSLPGRGVEKLFF

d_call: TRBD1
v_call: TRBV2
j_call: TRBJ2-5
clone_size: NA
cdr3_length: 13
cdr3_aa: CASSGEGAGTQYF

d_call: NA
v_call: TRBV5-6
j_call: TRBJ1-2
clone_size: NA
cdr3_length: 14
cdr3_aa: CASSLYGTPYGYTF

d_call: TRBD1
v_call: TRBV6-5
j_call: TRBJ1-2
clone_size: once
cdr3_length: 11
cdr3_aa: CASKGGTGYTF

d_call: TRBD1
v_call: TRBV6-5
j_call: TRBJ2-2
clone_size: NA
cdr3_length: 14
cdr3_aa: CASKRTQGAGELFF

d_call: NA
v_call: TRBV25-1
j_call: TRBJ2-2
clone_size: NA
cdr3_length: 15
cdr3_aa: CASSPTSTNTGELFF

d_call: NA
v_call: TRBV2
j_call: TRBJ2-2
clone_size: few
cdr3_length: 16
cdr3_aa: CASSPNGHLITGELFF

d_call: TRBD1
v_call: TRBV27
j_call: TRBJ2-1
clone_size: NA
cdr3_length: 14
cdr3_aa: CASRQQGARNEQFF

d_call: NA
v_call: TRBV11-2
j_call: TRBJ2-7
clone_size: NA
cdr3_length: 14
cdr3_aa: CASSITGSSYEQYF

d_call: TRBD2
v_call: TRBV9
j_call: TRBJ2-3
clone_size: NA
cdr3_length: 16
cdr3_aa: CASSPEGGGAGDTQYF

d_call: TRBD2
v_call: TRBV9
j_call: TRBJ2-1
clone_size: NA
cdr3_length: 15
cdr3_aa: CASSLGLAGVNEQFF

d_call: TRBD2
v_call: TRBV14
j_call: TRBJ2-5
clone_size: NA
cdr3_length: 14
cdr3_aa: CASSFGGALETQYF

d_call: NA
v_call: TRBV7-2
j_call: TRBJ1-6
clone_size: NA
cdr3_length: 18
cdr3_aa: CASSLEPYRSSYNSPLHF

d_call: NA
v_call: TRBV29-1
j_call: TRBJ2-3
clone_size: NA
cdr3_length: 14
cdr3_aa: CSVDGGFSTDTQYF

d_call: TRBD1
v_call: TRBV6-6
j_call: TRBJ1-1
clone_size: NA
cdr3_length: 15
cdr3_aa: CASSYSGTVNTEAFF

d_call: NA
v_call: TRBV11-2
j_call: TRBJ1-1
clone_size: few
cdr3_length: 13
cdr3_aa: CASRPPSDKEAFF

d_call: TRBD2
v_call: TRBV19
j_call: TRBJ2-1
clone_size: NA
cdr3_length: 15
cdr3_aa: CASSISGGPPNEQFF

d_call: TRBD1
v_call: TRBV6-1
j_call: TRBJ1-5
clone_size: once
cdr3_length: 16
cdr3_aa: CASSARQGLSNQPQHF

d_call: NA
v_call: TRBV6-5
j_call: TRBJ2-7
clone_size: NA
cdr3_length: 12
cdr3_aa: CASGDLNYEQYF

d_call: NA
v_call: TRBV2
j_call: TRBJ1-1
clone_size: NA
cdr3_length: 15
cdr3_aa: CATRLGGRMNTEAFF

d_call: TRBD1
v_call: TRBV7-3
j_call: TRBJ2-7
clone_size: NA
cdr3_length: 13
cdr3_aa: CASSWTGEDEQYF

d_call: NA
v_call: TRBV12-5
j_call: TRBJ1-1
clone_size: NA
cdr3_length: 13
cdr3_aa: CASGLGLDTEAFF

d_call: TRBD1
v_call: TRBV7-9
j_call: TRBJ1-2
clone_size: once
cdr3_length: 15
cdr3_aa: CASSSWTGGFAGYTF

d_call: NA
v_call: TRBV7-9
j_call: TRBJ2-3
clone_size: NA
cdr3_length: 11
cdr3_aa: CASSLRGSQYF

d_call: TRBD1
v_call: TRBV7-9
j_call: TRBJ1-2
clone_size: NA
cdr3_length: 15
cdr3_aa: CASSANRGQNYGYTF

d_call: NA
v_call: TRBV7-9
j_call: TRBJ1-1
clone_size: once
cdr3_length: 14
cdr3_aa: CASSLEITGTEAFF

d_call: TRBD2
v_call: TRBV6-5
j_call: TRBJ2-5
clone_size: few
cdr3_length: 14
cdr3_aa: CAVRTSGGVETQYF

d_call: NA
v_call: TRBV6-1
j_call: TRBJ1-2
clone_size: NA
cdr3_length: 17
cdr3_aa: CASSELNFDRTNYGYTF

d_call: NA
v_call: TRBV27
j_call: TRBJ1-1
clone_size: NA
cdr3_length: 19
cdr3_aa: CASSLAGGPPNLGGTEAFF

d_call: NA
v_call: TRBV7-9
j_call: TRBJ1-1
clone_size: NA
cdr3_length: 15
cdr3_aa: CASSRGGTLNTEAFF

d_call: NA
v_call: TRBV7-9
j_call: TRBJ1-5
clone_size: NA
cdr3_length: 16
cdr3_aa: CASSSGPLGGNQPQHF

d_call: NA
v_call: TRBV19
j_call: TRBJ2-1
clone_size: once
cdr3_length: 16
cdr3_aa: CASSPTQGGPYNEQFF

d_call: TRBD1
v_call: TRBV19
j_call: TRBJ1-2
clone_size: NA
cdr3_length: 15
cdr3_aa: CASSIGGDSYYGYTF

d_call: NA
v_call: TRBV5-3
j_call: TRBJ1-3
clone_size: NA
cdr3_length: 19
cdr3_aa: CARSPGRRLGLYSGNTIYF

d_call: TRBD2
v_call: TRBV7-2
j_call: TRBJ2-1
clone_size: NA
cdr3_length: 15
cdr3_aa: CASWRGVSSYNEQFF

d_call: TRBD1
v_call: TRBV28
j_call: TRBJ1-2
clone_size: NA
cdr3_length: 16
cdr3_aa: CASTIQGQGSNYGYTF